This TCR beta chain was found in a study of T cell responses to AZD1222 COVID-19 vaccine. The V gene's germline CDR1 is ENHRY and CDR2 SYGVKD. The ends were cut back, 7 bases at V and 4 bases at J, with 16 bases in the middle. The CDR3 runs to 14 residues. Here immunoSEQ multiplex PCR was the method, and the copy in TCRdb shows in-frame clones only, minus some. The table lists some 97,000 clones, approximately 89% of them singletons, with 4% to 5% in the top ten. This sequence originates from an adult in good health. V is TRBV10-3 and J is TRBJ2-5, with a tentative D call TRBD1 (5 bases). Sequenced here: peripheral blood, sampled on day 0 of MenACWY control vaccination. The DNA of the CDR3 is TGTGCCATCATGGACCCAAGGGGTGGAGAGACCCAGTACTTC. The encoded protein is CAIMDPRGGETQYF.